This T cell receptor beta chain was recorded in a study of naive and memory T cell subsets. Study outcomes and limitations: A few larger clonotypes appeared in naive repertoires, especially CD8, possibly memory cells re-expressing CD45RA.

This clonotype occurred many times. The antigen remains undetermined. An equimolar mix of two oligonucleotides served as the beta constant-region primer for TRBC1 and TRBC2. Four rounds of PCR amplified the ligated cDNA using nested alpha and beta constant-region primers plus SP2. One entry per CDR3 protein results from TCRdb running MiXCR on the UMI-ligation and nested PCR reads. The data contain around 93,000 distinct CDR3 sequences, about 11% of them singletons. Trimming stripped 3 bases from V and 5 bases from J, with 10 bases between. This CDR3 has 13 residues. The sequenced material came from naive CD4+ T cells from blood. The rearrangement joins TRBV12-3 or TRBV12-4 to TRBJ2-5; D might be TRBD2 (5 bases). The sequence derives from a human donor in good health. The CDR3 sequence is CASSFSRGETQYF. As DNA, the CDR3 is TGTGCCAGCAGTTTTTCCCGGGGTGAGACCCAGTACTTC.